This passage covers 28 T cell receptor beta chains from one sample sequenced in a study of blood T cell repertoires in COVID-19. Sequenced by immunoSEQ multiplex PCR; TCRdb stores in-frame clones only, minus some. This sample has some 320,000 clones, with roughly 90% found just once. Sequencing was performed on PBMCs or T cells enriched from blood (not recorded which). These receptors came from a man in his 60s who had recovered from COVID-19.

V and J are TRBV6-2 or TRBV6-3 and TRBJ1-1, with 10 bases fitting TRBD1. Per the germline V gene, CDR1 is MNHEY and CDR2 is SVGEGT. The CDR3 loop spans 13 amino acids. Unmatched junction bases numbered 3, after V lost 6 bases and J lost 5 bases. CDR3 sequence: CASSRDRGTEAFF. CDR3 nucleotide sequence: TGTGCCAGCAGCCGGGACAGGGGAACTGAAGCTTTCTTT.

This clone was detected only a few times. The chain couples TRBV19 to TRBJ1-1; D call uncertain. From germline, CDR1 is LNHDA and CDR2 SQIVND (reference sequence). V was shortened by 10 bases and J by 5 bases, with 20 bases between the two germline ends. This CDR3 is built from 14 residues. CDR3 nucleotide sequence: TGTGCCACCCGCCCCCAAAGTGGGCCGACTGAAGCTTTCTTT. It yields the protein CATRPQSGPTEAFF.

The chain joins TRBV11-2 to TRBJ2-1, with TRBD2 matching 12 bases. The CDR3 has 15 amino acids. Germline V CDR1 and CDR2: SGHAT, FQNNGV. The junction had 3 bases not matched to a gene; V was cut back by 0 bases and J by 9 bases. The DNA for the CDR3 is TGTGCCAGCAGCTTAGATCGACTAGCGGGAGCTGAGCAGTTCTTC. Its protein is CASSLDRLAGAEQFF.

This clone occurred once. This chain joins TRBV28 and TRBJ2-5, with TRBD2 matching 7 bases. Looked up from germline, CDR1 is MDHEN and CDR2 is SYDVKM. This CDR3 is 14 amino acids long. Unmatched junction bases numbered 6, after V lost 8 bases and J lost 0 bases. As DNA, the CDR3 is TGTGCCAGCCTGCCCCTAGCGGACCAAGAGACCCAGTACTTC. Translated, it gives CASLPLADQETQYF. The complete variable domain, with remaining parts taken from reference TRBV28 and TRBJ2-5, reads DVKVTQSSRYLVKRTGEKVFLECVQDMDHENMFWYRQDPGLGLRLIYFSYDVKMKEKGDIPEGYSVSREKKERFSLILESASTNQTSMYLCASLPLADQETQYFGPGTRLLVL.

Written as DNA, the CDR3 is TGTGCCTGGGAGGCGTTAGGGGGCTACTATGGCTACACCTTC. Encoded protein: CAWEALGGYYGYTF. The chain carries TRBV30 and TRBJ1-2, with 7 bases fitting TRBD1. V lost 5 bases and J lost 3; bases outside the gene matches: 9. CDR3 length: 14 amino acids. Germline V CDR1 and CDR2: GTSNPN, SVGIG (reference sequence).

The CDR3 loop is CAWSVDGTGGEQYF. The CDR3 DNA is TGTGCCTGGAGTGTAGATGGGACAGGCGGCGAGCAGTACTTC. The chain couples TRBV30 to TRBJ2-7, with 8 bases aligning to TRBD1. Trimming removed 0 bases from V and 6 bases from J; junction bases left unmatched: 7. Germline CDR1 is GTSNPN and CDR2 is SVGIG (reference sequence). The CDR3 runs 14 residues. The complete variable domain, with remaining parts taken from reference TRBV30 and TRBJ2-7, reads SQTIHQWPATLVQPVGSPLSLECTVEGTSNPNLYWYRQAAGRGLQLLFYSVGIGQISSEVPQNLSASRPQDRQFILSSKKLLLSDSGFYLCAWSVDGTGGEQYFGPGTRLTVT.

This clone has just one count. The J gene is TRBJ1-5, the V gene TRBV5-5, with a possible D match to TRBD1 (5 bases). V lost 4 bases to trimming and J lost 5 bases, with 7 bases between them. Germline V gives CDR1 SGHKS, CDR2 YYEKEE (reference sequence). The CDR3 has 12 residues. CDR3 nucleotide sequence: TGTGCCAGCAGCCCGACAGATCAGCCCCAGCATTTT. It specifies CASSPTDQPQHF.

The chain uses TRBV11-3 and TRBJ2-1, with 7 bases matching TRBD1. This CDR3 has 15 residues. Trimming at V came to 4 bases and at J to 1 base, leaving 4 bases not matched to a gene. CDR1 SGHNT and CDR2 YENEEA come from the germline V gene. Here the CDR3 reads CASSSAGGSYNEQFF. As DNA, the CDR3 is TGTGCCAGCAGCTCGGCAGGGGGTTCCTACAATGAGCAGTTCTTC.

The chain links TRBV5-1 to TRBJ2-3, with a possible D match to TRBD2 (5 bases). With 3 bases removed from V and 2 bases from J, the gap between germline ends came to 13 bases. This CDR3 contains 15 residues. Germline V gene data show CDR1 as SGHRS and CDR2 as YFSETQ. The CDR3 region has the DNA TGCGCCAGCAGCTCCCTCGGAGGTTACACAGATACGCAGTATTTT. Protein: CASSSLGGYTDTQYF.

CDR3 DNA sequence: TGTGCCAGTAGTATGTCCCCCCGCTCCTACAATGAGCAGTTCTTC. This codes for CASSMSPRSYNEQFF. This chain uses TRBV19 with TRBJ2-1; no clear D. V dropped 3 bases and J dropped 0 bases, with 9 bases sitting between them. CDR3 length: 15 residues. Germline V lookup: CDR1 LNHDA, CDR2 SQIVND (reference sequence).

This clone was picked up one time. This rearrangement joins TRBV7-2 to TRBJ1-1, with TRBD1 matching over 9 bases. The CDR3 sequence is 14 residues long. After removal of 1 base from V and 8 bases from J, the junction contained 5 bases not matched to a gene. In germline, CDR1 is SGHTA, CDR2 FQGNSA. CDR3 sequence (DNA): TGTGCCAGCAGCTTAGACGGGACAGGGCCAGAAGCTTTCTTT. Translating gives CASSLDGTGPEAFF.

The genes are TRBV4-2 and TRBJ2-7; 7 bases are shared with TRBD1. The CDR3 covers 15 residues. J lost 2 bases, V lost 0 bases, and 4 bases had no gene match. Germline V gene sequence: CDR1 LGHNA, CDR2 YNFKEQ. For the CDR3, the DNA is TGTGCCAGCAGCCAAGAATGGGACAGTACCTACGAGCAGTACTTC. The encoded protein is CASSQEWDSTYEQYF.

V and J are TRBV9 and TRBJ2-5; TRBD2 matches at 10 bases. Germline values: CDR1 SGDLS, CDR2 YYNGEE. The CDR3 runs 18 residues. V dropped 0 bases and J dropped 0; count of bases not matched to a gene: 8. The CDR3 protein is CASSVASGSGAYQETQYF. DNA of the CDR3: TGTGCCAGCAGCGTAGCTAGCGGGAGTGGTGCTTACCAAGAGACCCAGTACTTC.

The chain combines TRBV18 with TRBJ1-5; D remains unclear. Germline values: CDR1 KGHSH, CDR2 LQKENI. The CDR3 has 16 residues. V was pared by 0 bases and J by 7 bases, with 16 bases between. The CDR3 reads CASSPPGSPEGQPQHF. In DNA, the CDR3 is TGTGCCAGCTCACCACCCGGGAGCCCGGAGGGACAGCCCCAGCATTTT.

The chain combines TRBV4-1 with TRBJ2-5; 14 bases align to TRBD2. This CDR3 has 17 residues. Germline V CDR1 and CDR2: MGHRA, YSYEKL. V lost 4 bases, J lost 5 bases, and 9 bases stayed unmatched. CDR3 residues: CASSPGAGTSGSETQYF. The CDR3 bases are TGCGCCAGCAGCCCTGGAGCCGGGACTAGCGGGAGTGAGACCCAGTACTTC.

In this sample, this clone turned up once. The CDR3 region is CASSPLAGFSYEQYF. As DNA, the CDR3 is TGTGCCAGCAGTCCCCTAGCGGGTTTCTCCTACGAGCAGTACTTC. The chain recombines TRBV6-6 with TRBJ2-7; 8 bases line up with TRBD2. Trimming at V came to 5 bases and at J to 0 bases, leaving 6 bases not matched to a gene. The germline CDR1 and CDR2 sequences are MNHNY and SVGAGI (reference sequence). The length of the CDR3 is 15 residues.

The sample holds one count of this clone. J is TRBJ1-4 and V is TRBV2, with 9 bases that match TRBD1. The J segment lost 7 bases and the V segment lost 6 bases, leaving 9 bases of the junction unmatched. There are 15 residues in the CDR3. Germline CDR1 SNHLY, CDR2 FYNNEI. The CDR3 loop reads CASRRDRGVGEKLFF. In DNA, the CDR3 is TGTGCCAGCAGGAGAGACAGGGGGGTTGGTGAAAAACTGTTTTTT.

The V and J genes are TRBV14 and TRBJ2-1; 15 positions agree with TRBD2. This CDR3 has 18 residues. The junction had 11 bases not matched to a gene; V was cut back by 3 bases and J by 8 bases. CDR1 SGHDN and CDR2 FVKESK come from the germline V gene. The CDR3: CASSHPGLAGGMGDEQFF. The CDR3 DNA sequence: TGTGCCAGCAGCCACCCGGGACTAGCGGGAGGAATGGGCGATGAGCAGTTCTTC.

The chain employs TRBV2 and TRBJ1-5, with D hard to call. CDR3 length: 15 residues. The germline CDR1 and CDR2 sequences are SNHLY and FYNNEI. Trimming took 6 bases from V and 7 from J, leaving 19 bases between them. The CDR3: CASRFQQAPGQPQHF. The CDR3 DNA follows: TGTGCCAGCAGATTCCAGCAGGCCCCGGGGCAGCCCCAGCATTTT.

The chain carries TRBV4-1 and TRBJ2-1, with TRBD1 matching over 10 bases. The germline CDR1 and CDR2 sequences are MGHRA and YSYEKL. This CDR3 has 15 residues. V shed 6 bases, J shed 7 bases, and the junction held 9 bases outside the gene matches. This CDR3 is CASSYPGTGENEQFF. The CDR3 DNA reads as TGCGCCAGCAGTTACCCCGGGACAGGGGAAAATGAGCAGTTCTTC.

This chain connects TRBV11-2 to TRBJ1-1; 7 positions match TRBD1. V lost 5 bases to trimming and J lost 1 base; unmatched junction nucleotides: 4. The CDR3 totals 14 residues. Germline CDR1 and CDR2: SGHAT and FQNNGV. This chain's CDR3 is CASSLGTENTEAFF. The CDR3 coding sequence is TGTGCCAGCAGCCTCGGGACAGAGAACACTGAAGCTTTCTTT.

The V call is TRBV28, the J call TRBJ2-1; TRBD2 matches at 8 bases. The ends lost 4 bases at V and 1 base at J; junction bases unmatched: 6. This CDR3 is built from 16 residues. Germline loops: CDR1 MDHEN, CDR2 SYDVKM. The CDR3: CASSSPLAGSYNEQFF. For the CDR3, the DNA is TGTGCCAGCAGTTCCCCCCTAGCGGGTTCCTACAATGAGCAGTTCTTC. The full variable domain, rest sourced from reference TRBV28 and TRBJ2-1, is DVKVTQSSRYLVKRTGEKVFLECVQDMDHENMFWYRQDPGLGLRLIYFSYDVKMKEKGDIPEGYSVSREKKERFSLILESASTNQTSMYLCASSSPLAGSYNEQFFGPGTRLTVL.

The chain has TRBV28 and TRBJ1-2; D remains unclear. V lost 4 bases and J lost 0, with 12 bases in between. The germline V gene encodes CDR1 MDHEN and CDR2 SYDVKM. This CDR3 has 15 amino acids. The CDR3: CASSSPRHTNYGYTF. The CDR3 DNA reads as TGTGCCAGCAGTTCCCCCAGACACACTAACTATGGCTACACCTTC.

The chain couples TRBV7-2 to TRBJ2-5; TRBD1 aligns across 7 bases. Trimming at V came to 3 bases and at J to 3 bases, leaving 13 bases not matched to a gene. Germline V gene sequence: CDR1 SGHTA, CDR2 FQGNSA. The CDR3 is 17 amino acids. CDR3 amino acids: CASSFRSTGAFKETQYF. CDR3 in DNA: TGTGCCAGCAGCTTTAGATCTACAGGGGCCTTCAAAGAGACCCAGTACTTC.

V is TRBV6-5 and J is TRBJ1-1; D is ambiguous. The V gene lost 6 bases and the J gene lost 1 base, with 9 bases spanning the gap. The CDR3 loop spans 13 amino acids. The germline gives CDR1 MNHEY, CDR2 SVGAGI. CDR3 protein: CASSPPGNTEAFF. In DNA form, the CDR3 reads TGTGCCAGCAGCCCCCCAGGGAACACTGAAGCTTTCTTT.

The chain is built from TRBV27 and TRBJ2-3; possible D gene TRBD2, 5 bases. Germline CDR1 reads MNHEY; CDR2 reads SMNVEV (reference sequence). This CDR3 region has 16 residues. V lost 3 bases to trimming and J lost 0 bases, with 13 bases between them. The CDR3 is CASSFLWRASTDTQYF. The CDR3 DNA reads TGTGCCAGCAGTTTCCTATGGCGGGCTAGCACAGATACGCAGTATTTT.

CDR3 nucleotide sequence: TGTGCCAGCAGCCGCCCCGGTTACGGAGATACGCAGTATTTT. Translated, it gives CASSRPGYGDTQYF. The chain employs TRBV27 and TRBJ2-3; no firm D call. The germline CDR1 and CDR2 sequences are MNHEY and SMNVEV (reference sequence). The length of the CDR3 is 14 residues. Between the trimmed V and J ends, which lost 6 bases and 5 bases, there was a span of 15 bases.

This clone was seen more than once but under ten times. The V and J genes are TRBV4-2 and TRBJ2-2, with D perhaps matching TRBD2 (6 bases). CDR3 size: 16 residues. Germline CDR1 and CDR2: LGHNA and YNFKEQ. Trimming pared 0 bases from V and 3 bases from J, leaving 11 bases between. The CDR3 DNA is TGTGCCAGCAGCCAAGAGGGGAGGACTTACACCGGGGAGCTGTTTTTT. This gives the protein CASSQEGRTYTGELFF.